The T cell receptor (beta chain) under discussion was sequenced for a study of blood T cells in healthy people across ages. The second PCR ran about 6 to 11 cycles with a sample-barcoded 5' primer and J-beta primers. Every individual sample yielded 2.5 million or more paired-end reads (each containing CDR3). In TCRdb, the 5' RACE reads were re-called with MiXCR into one record per CDR3 protein. Of about 830,000 distinct CDR3 sequences in the sample, approximately 65% were seen once. The CDR3 is 11 amino acids. V shed 4 bases and J shed 9 bases, with 9 bases lying between them. Germline lookup yields CDR1 KGHSH and CDR2 LQKENI. General study points: Estimated diversity that came from one million T cells was considered an underestimate. Whereas aged donors had fewer naive CD4+ cells, long-lived donors had more of them and higher diversity.

There were at least 5 micrograms of total RNA extracted from every sample. As to this clonotype: Its specificity is not known.

The V call is TRBV18, the J call TRBJ2-5; perhaps TRBD1 as D (5 bases). The receptor was derived from a man aged 25-40 years in good health. Sequenced input: blood. CDR3 protein: CASSQEGAQYF. The CDR3 nucleotides read TGTGCCAGCTCACAAGAAGGGGCCCAGTACTTC.